The T cell receptor (beta chain) described here comes from a study of CXCR3-negative and CXCR3-positive naive CD8 T cells. Study summary: Every library held about 1.5 +/- 0.3 million TRB reads, and the total came to around 150 million. Study-wide findings and caveats: TRB CDR3s of CXCR3-positive naive cells were more hydrophobic than those of CXCR3-negative naive cells. Similar TRBV-TRBJ usage characterized naive CXCR3-negative and CXCR3-positive cells; memory cells differed.

CD45RO-CCR7+CD27+CD95- was the phenotype of naive CD8+ T cells. As to this clonotype: As yet, its antigen is unknown.

The V gene's germline CDR1 is LGHNT and CDR2 FRNRAP. The CDR3 contains 15 residues. The TRB libraries of cDNA were built by UMI-labeled 5' RACE. Reanalyzing the 5' RACE reads, TCRdb keeps one entry per CDR3 protein, without DNA. The repertoire shows roughly 71,000 distinct CDR3 sequences; the top ten hold over 1.3%. The clonotype originates from a human donor in good health. Some clones in this sample may be carry-over from other donors' samples. This chain connects TRBV12-5 to TRBJ2-3; TCRdb designates TRBD1, a call that cannot be tested without DNA. Sequencing was done on a sample of naive CXCR3- CD8+ T cells from blood. The subset is: CD45RO-CCR7+CD27+CD95- naive CD8+ T cells lacking CXCR3 (TNR3-). The CDR3 is CASGDTYTSTDTQYF.